Shown below are 10 T cell receptor beta chains from a single sample sequenced in a study of shared clonotypes between healthy human individuals. Naive CD8 cells, CD45RO-negative and positively selected for CCR7, excluded terminally differentiated effector memory CD45RA+ cells. Sequenced by immunoSEQ multiplex PCR; TCRdb stores in-frame clones only, minus some. The table records some 2.1 million clones, about 95% of them present only once. Sequenced input: naive CD8+ T cells sorted from blood. The source of these receptors is a young man in good health.

The chain carries TRBV7-9 and TRBJ2-7; D call uncertain. The CDR3 is 13 residues long. Germline V gene lookup returns CDR1 SEHNR and CDR2 FQNEAQ (reference sequence). The V end lost 3 bases, the J end lost 1 base, and 7 bases lay between the germline ends. The CDR3 DNA reads as TGTGCCAGCAGCTTGGACGAGTCCTACGAGCAGTACTTC. Translated: CASSLDESYEQYF.

Of note for this clone: The identical CDR3 is also encoded by other nucleotide sequences in the sample. The chain couples TRBV27 to TRBJ2-7, with D possibly called TRBD1 or TRBD2 (5 bases each). Germline lookup yields CDR1 MNHEY and CDR2 SMNVEV (reference sequence). The CDR3 contains 11 residues. Trimming left V 6 bases short and J 4 bases short, with 7 bases between. The DNA for the CDR3 is TGTGCCAGCAGGGGGGATTACGAGCAGTACTTC. This gives the protein CASRGDYEQYF.

A note on this clone: This sample includes further DNA sequences coding for the same CDR3. The chain couples TRBV4-1 to TRBJ2-2; D gene ambiguous. The length of the CDR3 is 13 residues. From germline, CDR1 is MGHRA and CDR2 YSYEKL. V was pared by 1 base and J by 6 bases, with 6 bases between. CDR3 nucleotides: TGCGCCAGCAGCCAAGTTGGTCCCGGGGAGCTGTTTTTT. It codes for CASSQVGPGELFF.

As concerns this clone: Relative to the germline gene, one junction end is altered; a read error may explain this. This chain connects TRBV7-8 to TRBJ2-4; TRBD2 aligns across 13 bases. CDR3 size: 18 residues. Germline V gene sequence: CDR1 SGHVS, CDR2 FQNEAQ. The CDR3 loop reads CASSLGLAGAWAKNIQYF. The CDR3 region has the DNA TGTGCCAGCAGTTTAGGACTAGCGGGAGCGTGGGCCAAAAACATTCAGTACTTC. Filled out from reference TRBV7-8 and TRBJ2-4, the complete variable domain reads GAGVSQSPRYKVAKRGQDVALRCDPISGHVSLFWYQQALGQGPEFLTYFQNEAQLDKSGLPSDRFFAERPEGSVSTLKIQRTQQEDSAVYLCASSLGLAGAWAKNIQYFGAGTRLSVL.

The V gene is TRBV10-3, the J gene TRBJ2-1, with 10 nucleotides matching TRBD1. V was pared by 2 bases and J by 5 bases, with 6 bases of the junction left unmatched. CDR1 ENHRY and CDR2 SYGVKD come from the germline V gene. The CDR3 runs 16 residues. The CDR3 nucleotides are TGTGCCATCAGTGAGCTAACCGGGACAGGGGACAATGAGCAGTTCTTC. Translating gives CAISELTGTGDNEQFF.

Regarding this clone: A read error may produce the germline difference seen at one junction end. This specimen includes other DNA sequences encoding the same CDR3. The chain uses TRBV6-1 and TRBJ1-1; tentative D call: TRBD1 (5 bases). The CDR3 consists of 13 residues. CDR1 is MNHNS and CDR2 is SASEGT in the germline V gene. CDR3 sequence reads: CASRAGLYTEAFF. In DNA, the CDR3 is TGCGCCAGCAGGGCAGGACTTTACACTGAAGCTTTCTTT.

The chain joins TRBV27 to TRBJ2-7; D not certain. V dropped 0 bases and J dropped 7 bases, with 13 bases sitting between them. Germline values: CDR1 MNHEY, CDR2 SMNVEV (reference sequence). This CDR3 comprises 14 residues. DNA for the CDR3: TGTGCCAGCAGTTTATCGATAGAGTCCTTAGAGCAGTACTTC. As protein: CASSLSIESLEQYF.

V and J are TRBV14 and TRBJ2-5; 12 nucleotides agree with TRBD2. This CDR3 contains 16 residues. CDR1 is SGHDN and CDR2 is FVKESK in the germline V gene. V lost 2 bases and J lost 5; bases outside the gene matches: 6. CDR3: CASSQRTSGEGETQYF. The CDR3 nucleotides read TGTGCCAGCAGCCAACGGACTAGCGGGGAGGGGGAGACCCAGTACTTC.

Only one count was recorded for this clone. V usage is TRBV5-6 and J usage is TRBJ2-5, with 9 positions matching TRBD1. Germline V CDR1 and CDR2: SGHDT, YYEEEE. The junction had 9 bases not matched to a gene; V was cut back by 7 bases and J by 5 bases. The CDR3 length is 14 residues. As DNA, the CDR3 is TGTGCCAGCGGTCCGACAGGGGGATGGGAGACCCAGTACTTC. Protein product: CASGPTGGWETQYF.

This chain connects TRBV2 to TRBJ1-5; a weak D match, TRBD1 (5 bases). The V gene's germline CDR1 is SNHLY and CDR2 FYNNEI. The V end lost 6 bases, the J end lost 0 bases, and 12 bases lay between the germline ends. The CDR3 spans 15 residues. In DNA, the CDR3 is TGTGCCAGCAGCCCGGGACCAATTAGCAATCAGCCCCAGCATTTT. This encodes CASSPGPISNQPQHF.